A selection of T cell receptor beta chains follows, all from one sample in a study of T-cell reconstitution after alpha-beta-depleted transplantation in children. TCRdb reanalysed the PCR reads using MiXCR and keeps one entry per CDR3 protein. The sample lists more than 400,000 distinct CDR3 sequences; 11% were seen once. Here the sequenced sample was PBMCs, mostly from graft donor cells, taken 180 days after TCRalphabeta/CD19-depleted stem cell transplant. These receptor sequences come from a female patient aged 2 to 10 who had a stem cell transplant for aplastic anemia, so the T cells may come from the graft donor. CDR3s include the opening cysteine and the closing phenylalanine or tryptophan. Fields, in order: clone size, J gene, V gene, D gene, CDR3 DNA, CDR3 protein. The D gene is left open where the match is weak. Expanded clones get a size class; other rows say once, few or many, or leave the size out.

abundance: few
j_gene: TRBJ1-1
v_gene: TRBV28
d_gene: TRBD1
CDR3nt: TGTGCCAGCAGTCAACCTCCGGGACAGGGCAACACTGAAGCTTTCTTT
CDR3aa: CASSQPPGQGNTEAFF

abundance: -
j_gene: TRBJ2-1
v_gene: TRBV28
d_gene: -
CDR3nt: TGTGCCAGCAGTTCTGGGGGGTTAATATTGTACAATGAGCAGTTCTTC
CDR3aa: CASSSGGLILYNEQFF

abundance: -
j_gene: TRBJ2-7
v_gene: TRBV20-1
d_gene: -
CDR3nt: TGCAGACCCACCGGGTCTGGGTTCGGGCAGTACTTC
CDR3aa: CRPTGSGFGQYF

abundance: few
j_gene: TRBJ2-5
v_gene: TRBV7-7
d_gene: -
CDR3nt: TGTGCCAGCAGCTCCTCTGGGGGGCTGGGAGAGACCCAGTACTTC
CDR3aa: CASSSSGGLGETQYF

abundance: many
j_gene: TRBJ2-7
v_gene: TRBV21-1
d_gene: -
CDR3nt: TGTGCCAGCAGCAATTACGACAGGGATCCCGAGCAGTACTTC
CDR3aa: CASSNYDRDPEQYF

abundance: many
j_gene: TRBJ2-1
v_gene: TRBV29-1
d_gene: -
CDR3nt: TGCAGCGTTTTCCCACTAGCCCTCCGAGGTGAGCAGTTCTTC
CDR3aa: CSVFPLALRGEQFF

abundance: -
j_gene: TRBJ1-1
v_gene: TRBV29-1
d_gene: -
CDR3nt: TGCAGCGTTGAACTCTCGGGGGGCACTGAAGCTTTCTTT
CDR3aa: CSVELSGGTEAFF

abundance: -
j_gene: TRBJ2-3
v_gene: TRBV18
d_gene: TRBD2
CDR3nt: TGTGCCAGCTCACCACTGGGACTAGCGGGAGTAATAAGACTTGGAGATACGCAGTATTTT
CDR3aa: CASSPLGLAGVIRLGDTQYF

abundance: few
j_gene: TRBJ2-2
v_gene: TRBV15
d_gene: TRBD1
CDR3nt: TGTGCCACCAGCAGACAAACAGGGGCGGGCGGGGAGCTGTTTTTT
CDR3aa: CATSRQTGAGGELFF

abundance: -
j_gene: TRBJ2-1
v_gene: TRBV11-2
d_gene: -
CDR3nt: TGTGCCAGCAGCTTAGTAGCCTCCATTCCGGTCCCATTGACGAATGAGCAGTTCTTC
CDR3aa: CASSLVASIPVPLTNEQFF

abundance: -
j_gene: TRBJ2-5
v_gene: TRBV29-1
d_gene: TRBD2
CDR3nt: TGCAGCGTTCTACTAGCGAAGGAGACCCAGTACTTC
CDR3aa: CSVLLAKETQYF

abundance: few
j_gene: TRBJ2-2
v_gene: TRBV10-1
d_gene: -
CDR3nt: TGCGCCAGCAGCCTAGCCGCCGGGGAGCTGTTTTTT
CDR3aa: CASSLAAGELFF

abundance: few
j_gene: TRBJ2-1
v_gene: TRBV28
d_gene: TRBD2
CDR3nt: TGTGCCAGCAGTCCTACGAGAGCGGGAGGGCTCAATGAGCAGTTCTTC
CDR3aa: CASSPTRAGGLNEQFF

abundance: -
j_gene: TRBJ1-5
v_gene: TRBV4-3
d_gene: TRBD1
CDR3nt: TGCGCCAGCAGCCAAGATCGGGATCGGACAGGGCTACAGCCCCAGCATTTT
CDR3aa: CASSQDRDRTGLQPQHF

abundance: many
j_gene: TRBJ2-1
v_gene: TRBV12-3/TRBV12-4
d_gene: TRBD2
CDR3nt: TGTGCCAGCAGTTTACTTAGCGGGAGTATAAATGAGCAGTTCTTC
CDR3aa: CASSLLSGSINEQFF

abundance: few
j_gene: TRBJ2-2
v_gene: TRBV3-1
d_gene: TRBD2
CDR3nt: TGTGCCAGCAGCCAAGACGTCCGACTAGCGGGAGTAACCGGGGAGCTGTTTTTT
CDR3aa: CASSQDVRLAGVTGELFF

abundance: many
j_gene: TRBJ2-1
v_gene: TRBV20-1
d_gene: -
CDR3nt: TGCAGTGCTGGAATTATTGGGACCCAATATGTCAATGAGCAGTTCTTC
CDR3aa: CSAGIIGTQYVNEQFF